A selection of T cell receptor beta chains follows, all from one sample in a study of beta chain features in type 1 diabetes. The repertoire was sequenced with immunoSEQ multiplex PCR; TCRdb's copy has only in-frame clones and lacks some. The sample yields over 150,000 clones, approximately 13% seen once. The sample taken for sequencing was central memory CD4+ T cells from blood. The receptors originated from a woman between 18 and 29 years old in good health. The CDR3 runs from the conserved cysteine through the conserved F or W. D genes are given only for firm matches. Clone size appears in some rows only: once, few, many, or a class for an expanded clone.

v_gene	d_gene	len	abundance	j_gene	CDR3nt	CDR3aa
TRBV6-1	NA	14	few	TRBJ1-1	TGTGCCAGCAGTGCGGGAGACACGAACACTGAAGCTTTCTTT	CASSAGDTNTEAFF
TRBV7-3	TRBD2	18	few	TRBJ2-5	TGCGCCAGCAGCCAAGAAGCGATAGCGGGAGGGCTCCGGGAGACCCAGTACTTC	CASSQEAIAGGLRETQYF
TRBV9	NA	15	NA	TRBJ2-1	TGTGCCAGCAGCGTCGGGAACGTCCCCTACAATGAGCAGTTCTTC	CASSVGNVPYNEQFF
TRBV2	TRBD2	15	NA	TRBJ2-1	TGTGCCAGCAAAGCTACTAGCGGGAGCCGCAATGAGCAGTTCTTC	CASKATSGSRNEQFF
TRBV9	TRBD2	16	few	TRBJ2-1	TGTGCCAGCAGCTTCTTGACTAGCGGGAACTACAATGAGCAGTTCTTC	CASSFLTSGNYNEQFF
TRBV7-6	TRBD2	18	NA	TRBJ2-3	TGTGCCAGCAGCTTATCTGGGCTAGCGGGGGCTAGCACAGATACGCAGTATTTT	CASSLSGLAGASTDTQYF
TRBV30	NA	14	few	TRBJ1-5	TGTGCCTGGGGACCGGAGGTGGGAAATCAGCCCCAGCATTTT	CAWGPEVGNQPQHF
TRBV11-2	TRBD2	18	NA	TRBJ2-3	TGTGCCAGCAGCCCCGTTGTTGGACTAGCGGCCAGCACAGATACGCAGTATTTT	CASSPVVGLAASTDTQYF
TRBV10-3	NA	13	few	TRBJ2-3	TGTGCCATCAGGAACGGAGGCACAGATACGCAGTATTTT	CAIRNGGTDTQYF
TRBV2	NA	14	NA	TRBJ2-1	TGTGCCAGCAGTAGCCTTCCCTCGGTCAATGAGCAGTTCTTC	CASSSLPSVNEQFF
TRBV4-3	NA	14	NA	TRBJ1-2	TGCGCCAGCAGCCAAGAATCAGTAACCTATGGCTACACCTTC	CASSQESVTYGYTF
TRBV30	NA	13	NA	TRBJ1-1	TGTGCCTGGAGTGTACTCATGAACACTGAAGCTTTCTTT	CAWSVLMNTEAFF
TRBV28	NA	16	NA	TRBJ1-5	TGTGCCAGCAGCGAGGTGGGGGCCCTCCTTAATCAGCCCCAGCATTTT	CASSEVGALLNQPQHF
TRBV19	TRBD1	15	few	TRBJ2-7	TGTGCCAGTAGTATAGACCGGGACAGGGCCGGCGAGCAGTACTTC	CASSIDRDRAGEQYF
TRBV6-5	NA	13	few	TRBJ1-5	TGTGCCAGCAGGGACTCCTTAGGGCAGCCCCAGCATTTT	CASRDSLGQPQHF
TRBV4-3	NA	15	few	TRBJ2-3	TGCGCCAGCAGCCAAGGGGGGGGCGACACAGATACGCAGTATTTT	CASSQGGGDTDTQYF
TRBV7-2	NA	11	few	TRBJ2-5	TGTGCCAGCAGCTTCTCAGAGACCCAGTACTTC	CASSFSETQYF
TRBV28	NA	15	few	TRBJ2-5	TGTGCCAGCAGTTTAATCCAGGGCTCCCAAGAGACCCAGTACTTC	CASSLIQGSQETQYF
TRBV19	TRBD1	14	NA	TRBJ2-5	TGTGCCAGTAGTTTGGGACAGATGCAAGAGACCCAGTACTTC	CASSLGQMQETQYF
TRBV18	NA	12	few	TRBJ1-4	TGTGCCAGCTCACCAGGGGGCTCTGAACTGTTTTTT	CASSPGGSELFF
TRBV27	NA	15	few	TRBJ1-5	TGTGCCAGCAGTCCTTGGGGGCCTGACAATCAGCCCCAGCATTTT	CASSPWGPDNQPQHF
TRBV2	NA	15	few	TRBJ2-7	TGTGCCAGCAGCCAGACAGGAGGTGGCTCCTACGAGCAGTACTTC	CASSQTGGGSYEQYF
TRBV10-3	NA	13	NA	TRBJ1-1	TGTGCCATCAGGACACAGGGACGCACTGAAGCTTTCTTT	CAIRTQGRTEAFF
TRBV7-9	NA	14	NA	TRBJ1-1	TGTGCCAGCAGCTTAGCGGCACAGGTAGGAGTAGCTTTCTTT	CASSLAAQVGVAFF
TRBV11-2	TRBD2	19	few	TRBJ2-1	TGTGCCAGCAGCTTAGAGGGGCTTTCCTGGGCGGGGGTTCTCAATGAGCAGTTCTTC	CASSLEGLSWAGVLNEQFF
TRBV18	NA	13	NA	TRBJ2-1	TGTGCCAGCTCACCATACACCCACAATGAGCAGTTCTTC	CASSPYTHNEQFF
TRBV4-2	TRBD1	15	NA	TRBJ1-2	TGTGCCAGCAGCCCTGGGGACAGTTCGAGCTATGGCTACACCTTC	CASSPGDSSSYGYTF
TRBV6-6	TRBD2	16	few	TRBJ2-1	TGTGCCAGTCTTTCCGTGACTAGCGAGAATTACAATGAGCAGTTCTTC	CASLSVTSENYNEQFF
TRBV18	TRBD1	14	few	TRBJ2-5	TGTGCCAGCTCACCCGGACAGGGTCAAGAGACCCAGTACTTC	CASSPGQGQETQYF
TRBV2	NA	14	few	TRBJ1-5	TGTGCCAGCACCCGGACAGTTAGCAATCAGCCCCAGCATTTT	CASTRTVSNQPQHF
TRBV29-1	TRBD2	14	few	TRBJ2-1	TGCAGCGTTGACCAGGGACTAGCCTCCAATGAGCAGTTCTTC	CSVDQGLASNEQFF
TRBV7-9	NA	14	NA	TRBJ1-1	TGTGCCAGCAGTCCCTACCGGGATAACACTGAAGCTTTCTTT	CASSPYRDNTEAFF
TRBV5-4	TRBD1	14	NA	TRBJ1-1	TGTGCCAGCAGCGTGGACAGGCCCAACACTGAAGCTTTCTTT	CASSVDRPNTEAFF
TRBV11-3	NA	17	few	TRBJ2-2	TGTGCCAGCAGCGCACCTCAGGGAGGCCCGAACACCGGGGAGCTGTTTTTT	CASSAPQGGPNTGELFF
TRBV28	TRBD2	13	NA	TRBJ2-3	TGTGCCAGCAGTAGCGGGAGTTGGGATACGCAGTATTTT	CASSSGSWDTQYF
TRBV11-2	TRBD2	16	few	TRBJ2-3	TGTGCCAGCAGCTTAGGACTAGCGGACCGCACAGATACGCAGTATTTT	CASSLGLADRTDTQYF
TRBV7-2	NA	19	few	TRBJ2-1	TGTGCCAGCAGCCCACAGGGGGCTACCGGGACTAGCGTCCTGGGCGAGCAGTTCTTC	CASSPQGATGTSVLGEQFF
TRBV6-5	NA	12	few	TRBJ2-3	TGTGCCAGCAGTAACCCGGGACTGCGATTGTATTTT	CASSNPGLRLYF
TRBV6-5	NA	11	few	TRBJ1-1	TGTGCCAGCGCTGACAGAACTGAAGCTTTCTTT	CASADRTEAFF
TRBV6-5	NA	13	NA	TRBJ2-2	TGTGCCAGCAGTCCACAGGGAGCCGGGGAGCTGTTTTTT	CASSPQGAGELFF
TRBV28	NA	15	once	TRBJ1-5	TGTGCCAGCAGTCCCATACAGGAAGGGAATCAGCCCCAGCATTTT	CASSPIQEGNQPQHF
TRBV14	NA	13	many	TRBJ1-2	TGTGCCAGCAGTCTCCAGAAAAACTATGGCTACACCTTC	CASSLQKNYGYTF